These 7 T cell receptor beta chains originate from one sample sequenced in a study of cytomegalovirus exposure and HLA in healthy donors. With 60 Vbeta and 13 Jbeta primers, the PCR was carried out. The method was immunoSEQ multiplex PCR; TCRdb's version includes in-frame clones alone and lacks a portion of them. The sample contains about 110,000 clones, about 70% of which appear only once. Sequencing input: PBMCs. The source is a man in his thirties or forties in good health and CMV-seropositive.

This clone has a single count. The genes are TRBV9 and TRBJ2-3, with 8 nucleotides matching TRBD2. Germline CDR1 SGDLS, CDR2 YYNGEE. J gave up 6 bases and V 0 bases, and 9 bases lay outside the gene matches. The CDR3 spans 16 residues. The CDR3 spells CASSVGNSGKGDTQYF. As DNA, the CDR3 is TGTGCCAGCAGCGTAGGTAATAGCGGGAAGGGGGATACGCAGTATTTT.

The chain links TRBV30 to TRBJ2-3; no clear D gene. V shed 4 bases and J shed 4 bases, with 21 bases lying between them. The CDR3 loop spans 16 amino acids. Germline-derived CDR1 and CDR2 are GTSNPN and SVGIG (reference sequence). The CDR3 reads CAWNMAATLHPDTQYF. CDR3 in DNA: TGTGCCTGGAATATGGCAGCGACTCTTCATCCAGATACGCAGTATTTT.

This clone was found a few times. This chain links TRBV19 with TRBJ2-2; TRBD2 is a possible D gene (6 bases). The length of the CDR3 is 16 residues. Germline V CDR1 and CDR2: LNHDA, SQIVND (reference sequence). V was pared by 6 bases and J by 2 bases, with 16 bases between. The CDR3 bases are TGTGCCAGTAGCCCCCGGACTAACAGTAACACCGGGGAGCTGTTTTTT. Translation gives CASSPRTNSNTGELFF.

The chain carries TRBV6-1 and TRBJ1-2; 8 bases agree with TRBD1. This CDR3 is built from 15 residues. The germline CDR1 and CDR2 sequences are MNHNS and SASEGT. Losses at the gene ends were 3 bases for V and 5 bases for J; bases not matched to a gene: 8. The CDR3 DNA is TGTGCCAGCAGTGACCAGCCCGGACAGGGTTATGGCTACACCTTC. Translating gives CASSDQPGQGYGYTF.

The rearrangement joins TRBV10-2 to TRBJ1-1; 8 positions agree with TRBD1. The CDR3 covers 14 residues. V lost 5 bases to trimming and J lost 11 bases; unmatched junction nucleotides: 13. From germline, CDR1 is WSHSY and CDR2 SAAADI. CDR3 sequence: CASSRNRAGGLAFF. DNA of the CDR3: TGCGCCAGCAGTAGAAATAGAGCAGGGGGCCTGGCTTTCTTT.

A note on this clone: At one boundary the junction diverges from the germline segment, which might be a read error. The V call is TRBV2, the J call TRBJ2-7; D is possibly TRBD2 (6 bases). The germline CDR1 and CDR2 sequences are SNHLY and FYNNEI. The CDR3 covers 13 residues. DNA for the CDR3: TGTGCCAGCAGTGAAAGGCCAGGCGGGACTTTAGGGTTC. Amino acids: CASSERPGGTLGF.

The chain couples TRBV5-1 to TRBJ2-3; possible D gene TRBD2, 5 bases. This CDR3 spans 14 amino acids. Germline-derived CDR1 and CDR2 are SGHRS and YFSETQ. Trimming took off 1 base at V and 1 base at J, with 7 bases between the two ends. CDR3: CASSLMRGTDTQYF. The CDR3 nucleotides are TGCGCCAGCAGCTTGATGAGGGGCACAGATACGCAGTATTTT.